This T cell receptor (beta chain) was profiled in a study of control samples from healthy donors and cancer patients. The V and J ends lost 2 bases and 4 bases respectively, with 11 bases between them. Germline-derived CDR1 and CDR2 are SEHNR and FQNEAQ (reference sequence). CDR3 length equals 14 residues. Profiled with immunoSEQ multiplex PCR; TCRdb holds only in-frame clones, not every one. The sample yields around 85,000 clones, 85% to 90% seen once. The rearrangement uses TRBV7-9 and TRBJ1-2, with D uncertain. The sequenced sample consisted of blood. This TCR was sampled from a woman in her sixties or seventies in good health. The CDR3 DNA reads as TGTGCCAGCAGCTTATCGGGTTTCGCCTATGGCTACACCTTC. Amino acids: CASSLSGFAYGYTF.